Presented here are 22 T cell receptor beta chains from one specimen sequenced in a study of post-analysis software for immune sequencing data. Whole-study findings and limits: Roughly 5 TRBV segments occurring more often in patients than controls included TRBV5-6, TRBV5-1 and TRBV20-1.

Prepared TCR beta cDNA libraries contained unique molecular identifiers. One entry per CDR3 protein results from TCRdb running MiXCR on the PCR reads. The sample has about 820,000 distinct CDR3 sequences; approximately 53% are singletons. The antigens these receptors bind are not known. The sequenced material came from blood. These receptor sequences come from a girl between 10 and 17 years old with multiple sclerosis.

Remarks on this clonotype: The junction departs from the called germline gene at one end, perhaps through a read error. This chain joins TRBV10-3 and TRBJ2-1; 7 bases are shared with TRBD2. The CDR3 is 15 residues long. From germline, CDR1 is ENHRY and CDR2 SYGVKD. The CDR3 DNA is TGTGCCTTCAGGAGGGGCCTAGCGGATTACAATGAGCAGTTCTTC. It is translated as CAFRRGLADYNEQFF.

Comments on this clonotype: An end of the junction does not agree with germline; a read error may underlie this. The CDR3 sequence: CASRNNRDGGQHF. In nucleotides, the CDR3 is TGCGCCAGCAGAAACAACAGGGACGGAGGCCAACACTTC. The chain is built from TRBV10-2 and TRBJ2-4; a weak D match, TRBD1 (6 bases). The CDR3 is 13 amino acids. Germline lookup yields CDR1 WSHSY and CDR2 SAAADI.

V is TRBV6-5 and J is TRBJ1-2; maybe TRBD1 (5 bases). This CDR3 region has 14 residues. Trimming removed 7 bases from V and 2 bases from J, with 14 bases in between. Germline CDR1 MNHEY, CDR2 SVGAGI. The DNA for the CDR3 is TGTGCCAGCAAAAACTCGGGGGGAAACTATGGCTACACCTTC. Translating it yields CASKNSGGNYGYTF.

The V call is TRBV29-1, the J call TRBJ2-4; D might be TRBD1 (6 bases). V was pared by 3 bases and J by 6 bases, with 15 bases between. CDR1 is SQVTM and CDR2 is ANQGSEA in the germline V gene. This CDR3 has 14 residues. This CDR3 reads CSVEVGRGGNIQYF. CDR3 in DNA: TGCAGCGTTGAGGTGGGCCGAGGGGGAAACATTCAGTACTTC.

The V call is TRBV20-1, the J call TRBJ2-5, with 8 bases lining up with TRBD2. V lost 3 bases and J lost 5; bases outside the gene matches: 14. The length of the CDR3 is 16 residues. Germline V CDR1 and CDR2: DFQATT, SNEGSKA (reference sequence). The CDR3 coding sequence is TGCAGTGCTAGTGCTACAACGGGAGGGCCGGAGGAGACCCAGTACTTC. As protein: CSASATTGGPEETQYF.

The chain couples TRBV29-1 to TRBJ2-1, with 7 positions matching TRBD1. The CDR3 covers 14 residues. Germline lookup yields CDR1 SQVTM and CDR2 ANQGSEA. V was clipped by 6 bases and J by 2 bases; unmatched bases: 7. CDR3: CSVRQGHPYNEQFF. Written as DNA, the CDR3 is TGCAGCGTGCGACAGGGTCACCCCTACAATGAGCAGTTCTTC.

This clonotype was observed a few times. The chain combines TRBV10-3 with TRBJ2-7, with TRBD2 as a possible D gene (6 bases). Germline-derived CDR1 and CDR2 are ENHRY and SYGVKD. The CDR3 is made up of 15 amino acids. V lost 7 bases and J 2 bases, leaving 18 bases between the germline ends. The CDR3, as DNA: TGTGCCATCAAGCGGGCGGGGCTTGGCACCTACGAGCAGTACTTC. It yields the protein CAIKRAGLGTYEQYF.

This chain joins TRBV5-6 and TRBJ2-5, with 11 bases matching TRBD2. The CDR3 runs 18 residues. V was clipped by 6 bases and J by 2 bases; unmatched bases: 15. The germline V gene encodes CDR1 SGHDT and CDR2 YYEEEE. CDR3 in amino acids: CASTSRLAGPLPQETQYF. CDR3 nucleotides: TGTGCCAGCACTTCCCGACTAGCGGGACCTTTACCTCAAGAGACCCAGTACTTC.

The rearrangement uses TRBV13 and TRBJ2-7; a possible D gene is TRBD2 (5 bases). The DNA end is more similar to TRBJ2-5, so the J call may be wrong. This CDR3 is 17 amino acids long. CDR1 and CDR2 from the germline V gene are PRHDT and FYEKMQ (reference sequence). The CDR3 DNA reads TGTGCCAGCAGCTCACGTCCCATTTCGGGGTTAGGAGAGACCCAGTACTTC. As protein: CASSSRPISGLGETQYF.

The V gene is TRBV20-1, the J gene TRBJ1-1; D gene unclear. V was pared by 0 bases and J by 4 bases, with 12 bases between. The CDR3 runs 14 residues. Looked up from germline, CDR1 is DFQATT and CDR2 is SNEGSKA (reference sequence). The CDR3 DNA is TGCAGTGCTAGAGATTGGTCGGTTGGCACTGAAGCTTTCTTT. Translating gives CSARDWSVGTEAFF.

The gene calls are TRBV2 and TRBJ2-3, with D perhaps matching TRBD2 (5 bases). CDR3 length: 19 amino acids. V was trimmed by 4 bases and J by 4 bases, leaving 27 bases between them. Germline V lookup: CDR1 SNHLY, CDR2 FYNNEI. CDR3: CASSGKALEGLGPSDTQYF. The CDR3 DNA sequence: TGTGCCAGCAGTGGGAAAGCTCTAGAGGGCCTCGGACCCTCAGATACGCAGTATTTT.

The CDR3 nucleotides are TGTGCCAGCAGCCAAGTAGGGGGACAGGGCTACACCTTC. Translating gives CASSQVGGQGYTF. V and J are TRBV3-1 and TRBJ1-2, with 7 bases matching TRBD1. Germline assignment: CDR1 LGHDT and CDR2 YNNKEL (reference sequence). The V segment lost 1 base and the J segment 8 bases; nucleotides outside the gene matches: 4. This CDR3 comprises 13 residues.

J is TRBJ2-1 and V is TRBV5-1; no clear D gene. V lost 0 bases, J lost 7 bases, and 14 bases lay in between. Germline values: CDR1 SGHRS, CDR2 YFSETQ. This CDR3 comprises 15 residues. The CDR3 DNA follows: TGCGCCAGCAGCTTGGCCGAGCTTATGGGGAATGAGCAGTTCTTC. It encodes CASSLAELMGNEQFF.

V and J are TRBV10-2 and TRBJ2-4; 10 bases map to TRBD1. Gene TRBJ2-7 matches the end of the DNA better, so the J call may be wrong. The CDR3 has 15 amino acids. Germline CDR1 WSHSY, CDR2 SAAADI. CDR3 sequence: CASSESGTGVHEQYF. The CDR3 region has the DNA TGCGCCAGCAGTGAGTCGGGGACAGGGGTCCACGAGCAGTACTTC.

This chain connects TRBV20-1 to TRBJ2-4; 7 nucleotides line up with TRBD1. The CDR3 contains 14 residues. Germline V CDR1 and CDR2: DFQATT, SNEGSKA (reference sequence). J was trimmed by 9 bases and V by 0 bases; bases with no gene match: 8. The CDR3 reads CSARDPRQGAIQYF. In DNA form, the CDR3 reads TGCAGTGCTAGAGATCCGAGACAGGGAGCCATTCAGTACTTC.

This sequence joins TRBV20-1 and TRBJ2-7, with a tentative D call TRBD2 (6 bases). The J call may be mistaken, given a closer DNA end match to TRBJ2-5. This CDR3 comprises 12 residues. CDR1 and CDR2 (germline): DFQATT, SNEGSKA (reference sequence). The CDR3 loop reads CSASGGIATQYF. CDR3 bases: TGCAGTGCTAGTGGAGGGATCGCGACCCAGTACTTC.

This clonotype was counted between two and nine times. This sequence joins TRBV29-1 and TRBJ2-3; 8 bases match TRBD2. The CDR3 length is 13 residues. The V gene end was trimmed by 7 bases and the J gene end by 5 bases; junction bases not matched to a gene: 8. Germline loops: CDR1 SQVTM, CDR2 ANQGSEA. CDR3 residues: CSAREGLGDTQYF. In nucleotides, the CDR3 is TGCAGCGCCCGGGAGGGTTTGGGAGATACGCAGTATTTT.

This clonotype was seen only once. The chain joins TRBV7-2 to TRBJ2-7, with a tentative D call TRBD1 (8 bases). CDR3 length: 15 residues. CDR1 is SGHTA, CDR2 FQGNSA, per germline. The V end was cut by 6 bases, the J end by 3 bases, with 18 bases between. The CDR3 DNA is TGTGCCAGCAGGGACAGGGAGGGCCCCCTCTACGAGCAGTACTTC. It yields the protein CASRDREGPLYEQYF. The whole variable domain, remainder taken from reference TRBV7-2 and TRBJ2-7, is GAGVSQSPSNKVTEKGKDVELRCDPISGHTALYWYRQSLGQGLEFLIYFQGNSAPDKSGLPSDRFSAERTGGSVSTLTIQRTQQEDSAVYLCASRDREGPLYEQYFGPGTRLTVT.

The table lists this clonotype with a count of one. The rearrangement links TRBV20-1 to TRBJ2-1, with D perhaps matching TRBD2 (6 bases). Trimming cost V 5 bases and J 4 bases, with 21 bases left between them. This CDR3 is built from 16 residues. CDR1 DFQATT and CDR2 SNEGSKA come from the germline V gene (reference sequence). CDR3 amino acids: CSAPHRDFPEYNEQFF. In DNA form, the CDR3 reads TGCAGTGCTCCCCACCGGGACTTCCCCGAGTACAATGAGCAGTTCTTC.

The chain has TRBV10-3 and TRBJ2-5, with D perhaps being TRBD1 or TRBD2 (7 bases each). This CDR3 is 15 amino acids long. Trimming stripped 6 bases from V and 9 bases from J, with 23 bases between. Germline assignment: CDR1 ENHRY and CDR2 SYGVKD. CDR3 coding DNA: TGTGCCATCAGACCCACCGGGACTACCCAGGGGGCCCAGTACTTC. Translation gives CAIRPTGTTQGAQYF.

The rearrangement joins TRBV29-1 to TRBJ1-1; no reliable D call. Per germline, CDR1 SQVTM and CDR2 ANQGSEA. The CDR3 length is 12 residues. The germline V and J ends were trimmed by 7 bases and 7 bases, with 16 bases remaining between them. The CDR3: CSAARTQREAFF. The CDR3 DNA reads TGCAGCGCCGCCCGGACCCAACGTGAAGCTTTCTTT.

CDR3 region: CASSEGSQGFETQYF. Here the CDR3 DNA reads TGCGCCAGCAGTGAGGGCAGCCAAGGCTTTGAGACCCAGTACTTC. This sequence joins TRBV10-1 and TRBJ2-7, with D hard to call. The J call may be mistaken, given a closer DNA end match to TRBJ2-5. From germline, CDR1 is WNHNN and CDR2 SYGVQD (reference sequence). The CDR3 is made up of 15 amino acids.